The 6 T cell receptor beta chains presented below share a single source sample, sequenced in a study of T-cell reconstitution after alpha-beta-depleted transplantation in children. Preparation of the TCRbeta library used unique molecular identifiers. One entry per CDR3 protein results from TCRdb running MiXCR on the PCR reads. The table has 200,000 to 300,000 distinct CDR3 sequences, about 11% seen once; the top ten hold approximately 2.4%. The sequencing here drew on PBMCs from the stem cell graft donor, taken from the stem cell graft. The source of these receptors is a human donor who donated a stem cell graft to a child with acute lymphoblastic leukemia.

This clonotype was found a few times. The chain is built from TRBV10-3 and TRBJ2-2, with D tentatively TRBD1 (6 bases). Between the trimmed V and J ends, which lost 6 bases and 2 bases, there was a span of 10 bases. This CDR3 is built from 14 residues. Germline CDR1 and CDR2: ENHRY and SYGVKD. The DNA for the CDR3 is TGTGCCATCAGCAAACAGGGAAACACCGGGGAGCTGTTTTTT. The encoded protein is CAISKQGNTGELFF.

The sample holds many counts of this clonotype. The chain couples TRBV7-9 to TRBJ2-3; D unresolved. V lost 3 bases and J lost 5, with 12 bases in between. There are 14 residues in the CDR3. Germline-derived CDR1 and CDR2 are SEHNR and FQNEAQ (reference sequence). DNA for the CDR3: TGTGCCAGCAGCTTTAGTAGTCCAGGAGATACGCAGTATTTT. It is translated as CASSFSSPGDTQYF.

The sample holds many counts of this clonotype. This CDR3 reads CASSPAGRGTDTQYF. In nucleotides, the CDR3 is TGTGCCAGCAGCCCGGCCGGGCGAGGCACAGATACGCAGTATTTT. The chain carries TRBV3-1 and TRBJ2-3; no firm D call. Per germline, CDR1 LGHDT and CDR2 YNNKEL (reference sequence). The V end lost 4 bases, the J end lost 1 base, and 12 bases lay between the germline ends. This CDR3 has 15 amino acids.

On this clonotype: This may come from a read error, since a much larger clone is one base off. The rearrangement links TRBV7-9 to TRBJ1-2; D perhaps matches TRBD1 (5 bases). Trimming took 7 bases from V and 6 from J, leaving 15 bases between them. Germline CDR1 is SEHNR and CDR2 is FQNEAQ (reference sequence). The CDR3 contains 13 residues. The CDR3 here is CASNPPGVDGYTF. CDR3 nucleotide sequence: TGTGCCAGCAACCCCCCGGGGGTTGATGGCTACACCTTC.

This clonotype was counted at least ten times. This chain joins TRBV4-2 and TRBJ1-2; TRBD1 agrees at 7 bases. The V gene's germline CDR1 is LGHNA and CDR2 YNFKEQ. The CDR3 extends over 16 amino acids. The V segment lost 1 base and the J segment 4 bases; nucleotides outside the gene matches: 9. For the CDR3, the DNA is TGTGCCAGCAGCCAAGTATTGGCAGGGGGTCTCTATGGCTACACCTTC. This codes for CASSQVLAGGLYGYTF.

This clonotype was detected many times. The gene calls are TRBV28 and TRBJ2-1, with D perhaps matching TRBD2 (6 bases). The V gene's germline CDR1 is MDHEN and CDR2 SYDVKM. Trimming stripped 4 bases from V and 7 bases from J, with 14 bases between. This CDR3 is built from 14 residues. The chain's CDR3 is CASSSTRSGNEQFF. For the CDR3, the DNA is TGTGCCAGCAGTTCCACTAGGAGCGGGAATGAGCAGTTCTTC.